This TCR beta chain originates from a study of patients and donors after allogeneic stem cell transplantation. TCRdb reprocessed the RT-PCR reads with MiXCR, giving one entry per CDR3 protein. The table shows 200,000 to 250,000 distinct CDR3 sequences, with 12% to 15% occurring only once. The CDR3 runs to 11 residues. V was pared by 4 bases and J by 11 bases, with 11 bases between. Germline V gene sequence: CDR1 MNHEY, CDR2 SMNVEV (reference sequence). This clonotype was observed at least ten times. The chain combines TRBV27 with TRBJ1-1, with D uncertain. This TCR derives from a human donor who was either an allogeneic HSCT recipient or a stem cell or donor lymphocyte infusion donor (not recorded which). It is not recorded whose cells these are; they may come from a transplant donor. Sequenced input: blood, either unsorted or a sorted T cell fraction (not recorded which). The CDR3 nucleotides are TGTGCCAGCAGTTCTGCCCTCGGGGCTTTCTTT. Its protein product is CASSSALGAFF.